The T cell receptor (beta chain) under discussion was sequenced for a study of cytomegalovirus exposure and HLA in healthy donors. PCR was performed using 60 Vbeta and 13 Jbeta primers. The table came from immunoSEQ multiplex PCR; TCRdb's copy has only in-frame clones and leaves some out. Found here are roughly 160,000 clones, 80% to 90% of them singletons; the top ten hold 13%. V lost 4 bases and J lost 0, with 10 bases in between. This CDR3 spans 14 amino acids. Germline CDR1 reads SGHRS; CDR2 reads YFSETQ. The sequence was collected from a woman in her forties or fifties in good health and CMV-seronegative. The chain combines TRBV5-1 with TRBJ2-5; D remains unclear. The sequencing sample was made of PBMCs. The CDR3 loop is CASSMAAYQETQYF. The DNA for the CDR3 is TGCGCCAGCAGCATGGCCGCGTACCAAGAGACCCAGTACTTC.